A selection of T cell receptor beta chains follows, all from one sample in a study of blood T cell repertoires in COVID-19. Repertoires were generated with immunoSEQ multiplex PCR, while TCRdb's copy carries only in-frame clones and drops some. This sample has 180,000 or so clones; 75% to 80% occur once, and the top ten carry roughly 9.4%. The sample comprised peripheral blood. These receptors were taken from a woman aged 45-59 years with active or convalescent COVID-19. Both conserved end residues are part of each CDR3. A D gene is named only where the DNA matches it firmly. Clone sizes are given selectively: once, few, many, or a class where the clone is expanded.

d_call j_call clone_size v_call cdr3_aa cdr3_nt
TRBD2 TRBJ2-2 few TRBV2 CASSAGLAGVAGELFF TGTGCCAGCAGCGCAGGACTAGCGGGAGTTGCCGGGGAGCTGTTTTTT
TRBD1 TRBJ2-5 NA TRBV6-2/TRBV6-3 CASSYNRGQETQYF TGTGCCAGCAGTTATAACAGGGGCCAAGAGACCCAGTACTTC
TRBD2 TRBJ2-1 NA TRBV7-2 CASSLVGGFPYNEQFF TGTGCCAGCAGCTTAGTGGGGGGGTTTCCCTACAATGAGCAGTTCTTC
TRBD1 TRBJ1-2 NA TRBV6-1 CASSASGQGSFYGYTF TGTGCCAGCAGTGCCTCGGGACAGGGATCTTTCTATGGCTACACCTTC
NA TRBJ1-2 NA TRBV20-1 CSASSNRDYGYTF TGCAGTGCTAGTTCTAACAGGGACTATGGCTACACCTTC
NA TRBJ1-3 NA TRBV9 CASSPGGTISGNTIYF TGTGCCAGCAGCCCGGGCGGGACCATTTCTGGAAACACCATATATTTT
NA TRBJ2-2 NA TRBV18 CASSPARDTGELFF TGTGCCAGCTCACCTGCGCGGGACACCGGGGAGCTGTTTTTT
NA TRBJ2-5 NA TRBV25-1 CASSDSSVTGRWETQYF TGTGCCAGCAGTGACTCGTCCGTGACAGGCCGTTGGGAGACCCAGTACTTC
NA TRBJ1-2 few TRBV5-1 CASSRGQTNYGYTF TGCGCCAGCAGCCGTGGACAGACGAACTATGGCTACACCTTC
TRBD2 TRBJ2-3 few TRBV9 CASSAFGGGDTQYF TGTGCCAGCAGCGCCTTCGGGGGGGGAGATACGCAGTATTTT
TRBD1 TRBJ1-5 NA TRBV28 CASSTEGAINQPQHF TGTGCCAGCAGCACCGAGGGGGCGATCAATCAGCCCCAGCATTTT
TRBD1 TRBJ1-5 NA TRBV4-3 CASSQDGPGTGENQPQHF TGCGCCAGCAGCCAAGATGGCCCCGGGACAGGGGAAAATCAGCCCCAGCATTTT
TRBD2 TRBJ2-2 NA TRBV5-4 CASSLGGSGTVTGELFF TGTGCCAGCAGCTTGGGGGGGAGCGGGACGGTCACCGGGGAGCTGTTTTTT
NA TRBJ1-2 NA TRBV4-3 CASSQETFAGEEYGYTF TGCGCCAGCAGCCAAGAGACCTTCGCCGGGGAGGAATATGGCTACACCTTC
NA TRBJ2-7 NA TRBV27 CASSFGGEQYF TGTGCCAGCAGTTTCGGCGGGGAGCAGTACTTC
NA TRBJ2-3 NA TRBV7-2 CASSLGPGNTDTQYF TGTGCCAGCAGCCTGGGCCCGGGGAATACAGATACGCAGTATTTT
NA TRBJ2-3 NA TRBV18 CASSLRDLEVDTQYF TGTGCCAGCTCCCTAAGAGACCTCGAGGTAGATACGCAGTATTTT
NA TRBJ1-3 NA TRBV27 CASSSHSLGIVSGNTIYF TGTGCCAGCAGTTCCCACAGCCTCGGGATCGTCTCTGGAAACACCATATATTTT
TRBD2 TRBJ2-2 NA TRBV7-3 CASSLTGSSGGTGELFF TGTGCCAGCAGCTTAACGGGGTCTAGCGGGGGTACCGGGGAGCTGTTTTTT
TRBD1 TRBJ1-6 NA TRBV5-1 CASSLAGQGRSPLHF TGCGCCAGCAGCTTGGCTGGACAGGGAAGGTCACCCCTCCACTTT
TRBD1 TRBJ2-3 once TRBV20-1 CSASRTGGLDTQYF TGCAGTGCTAGTCGGACAGGGGGCCTTGATACGCAGTATTTT
TRBD1 TRBJ2-2 NA TRBV28 CASSSIQGQGELFF TGTGCCAGCAGTTCTATACAGGGGCAGGGGGAGCTGTTTTTT
TRBD2 TRBJ2-3 NA TRBV4-3 CASSQDQGLAATDTQYF TGCGCCAGCAGCCAAGATCAGGGACTAGCGGCCACAGATACGCAGTATTTT
TRBD1 TRBJ2-1 many TRBV5-4 CASSLGDRAYNVQFF TGTGCCAGCAGCTTGGGGGACAGGGCATACAATGTTCAGTTCTTC
TRBD1 TRBJ2-2 NA TRBV10-2 CASSRLGQGAGDTGELFF TGCGCCAGCAGTCGCCTAGGACAGGGGGCTGGGGACACCGGGGAGCTGTTTTTT
TRBD1 TRBJ2-3 NA TRBV14 CASSLLGGTGTPDTQYF TGTGCCAGCAGCCTATTAGGAGGGACAGGGACCCCAGATACGCAGTATTTT
TRBD1 TRBJ2-5 NA TRBV4-1 CASSQGRYRGMETQYF TGCGCCAGCAGCCAAGGGAGGTACAGGGGAATGGAGACCCAGTACTTC
TRBD2 TRBJ2-1 NA TRBV7-2 CASRPGLAGGPHEQFF TGTGCCAGCAGACCAGGACTAGCGGGGGGGCCCCATGAGCAGTTCTTC
NA TRBJ1-1 few TRBV2 CASSIYRADTEAFF TGTGCCAGCAGTATCTACAGGGCAGACACTGAAGCTTTCTTT
NA TRBJ1-3 NA TRBV6-5 CASQRGLDSGNTIYF TGTGCCAGCCAAAGGGGCTTAGACTCTGGAAACACCATATATTTT
NA TRBJ2-2 NA TRBV12-3/TRBV12-4 CASAPTETGELFF TGTGCCAGCGCTCCGACGGAGACCGGGGAGCTGTTTTTT
NA TRBJ1-4 once TRBV7-9 CASSLSGGREKLFF TGTGCCAGCAGCTTATCTGGGGGCCGAGAAAAACTGTTTTTT
NA TRBJ2-1 NA TRBV7-9 CASSQRQAPGNEQFF TGTGCCAGCAGCCAAAGACAGGCTCCTGGGAATGAGCAGTTCTTC
TRBD1 TRBJ1-1 NA TRBV27 CASSSLTGALNTEAFF TGTGCCAGCAGTTCCCTGACAGGGGCCTTGAACACTGAAGCTTTCTTT
TRBD1 TRBJ1-5 NA TRBV10-3 CAISPGQGNQPQHF TGTGCCATCAGCCCGGGACAGGGGAATCAGCCCCAGCATTTT
NA TRBJ1-1 NA TRBV18 CASSAGRGTEAFF TGTGCCAGCTCAGCCGGGAGGGGGACTGAAGCTTTCTTT
NA TRBJ2-7 NA TRBV30 CAFQSRAYPPDEQYF TGTGCCTTTCAATCCCGAGCCTATCCCCCTGACGAGCAGTACTTC
NA TRBJ2-7 NA TRBV4-3 CASSRSGGSSPYEQYF TGCGCCAGCAGCCGCTCCGGGGGATCTAGCCCCTACGAGCAGTACTTC
NA TRBJ2-7 NA TRBV2 CASKLTDTYEQYF TGTGCCAGCAAGCTGACAGACACCTACGAGCAGTACTTC
NA TRBJ2-1 once TRBV29-1 CSVGDFDEQFF TGCAGCGTCGGGGATTTCGATGAGCAGTTCTTC
TRBD2 TRBJ2-1 once TRBV9 CASSETGLAVPQNEQFF TGTGCCAGCAGCGAGACGGGACTAGCGGTGCCTCAGAATGAGCAGTTCTTC
NA TRBJ2-1 NA TRBV7-3 CASSLTLRGEQFF TGTGCCAGCAGCTTAACCTTGCGTGGTGAGCAGTTCTTC